The 31 T cell receptor beta chains below were found in one sample sequenced in a study of beta chain features in type 1 diabetes. General study points: All four CD4+ subsets of Type 1 diabetes patients contained TCRB CDR3s that were moderately but significantly shorter.

Their specific antigens are unknown. TCRB transcripts that were expressed got sequenced, as all of the isolated RNA had been reverse transcribed. Here immunoSEQ multiplex PCR was the method, and the copy in TCRdb shows in-frame clones only, minus some. The sample has under 150,000 clones, 15% to 20% seen once. Sequenced: central memory CD4+ T cells from blood. The origin of the receptors is a man younger than 30 with type 1 diabetes.

This clone was counted between two and nine times. The V call is TRBV7-2, the J call TRBJ2-3; tentative D call: TRBD2 (5 bases). The CDR3 totals 12 residues. V gave up 5 bases and J gave up 11 bases, with 14 bases separating them. Germline V gene sequence: CDR1 SGHTA, CDR2 FQGNSA. The chain's CDR3 is CASSPQRMLQYF. The CDR3 nucleotides are TGTGCCAGCAGCCCCCAGCGGATGCTGCAGTATTTT.

This sequence joins TRBV11-3 and TRBJ2-1; TRBD1 or TRBD2 may be the D gene (6 bases each). Germline loops: CDR1 SGHNT, CDR2 YENEEA. The CDR3 consists of 15 residues. V was shortened by 0 bases and J by 5 bases, with 11 bases between the two germline ends. CDR3 loop: CASSLEQGGDNEQFF. The CDR3 DNA sequence: TGTGCCAGCAGCTTAGAACAGGGAGGTGACAATGAGCAGTTCTTC. The whole variable domain, remainder taken from reference TRBV11-3 and TRBJ2-1, is EAGVVQSPRYKIIEKKQPVAFWCNPISGHNTLYWYLQNLGQGPELLIRYENEEAVDDSQLPKDRFSAERLKGVDSTLKIQPAELGDSAVYLCASSLEQGGDNEQFFGPGTRLTVL.

This clone was picked up a small number of times. The chain uses TRBV30 and TRBJ2-3; maybe TRBD1 (5 bases). The CDR3 is 15 amino acids. Trimming left V 1 base short and J 0 bases short, with 11 bases between. Per germline, CDR1 GTSNPN and CDR2 SVGIG (reference sequence). Written as DNA, the CDR3 is TGTGCCTGGAGTGAGGGGTCCTCTAGCACAGATACGCAGTATTTT. It codes for CAWSEGSSSTDTQYF.

This clone was detected a few times. The chain is built from TRBV2 and TRBJ2-3, with D possibly called TRBD1 or TRBD2 (5 bases each). V gave up 10 bases and J gave up 5 bases, with 13 bases separating them. CDR3 length equals 12 residues. CDR1 and CDR2 from the germline V gene are SNHLY and FYNNEI. CDR3 DNA sequence: TGTGCCACCGGGGACCTTGTAGATACGCAGTATTTT. Protein sequence: CATGDLVDTQYF.

The table lists this clone with a few counts. The gene calls are TRBV20-1 and TRBJ2-7; the D gene could be TRBD1 or TRBD2 (5 bases each). CDR3 length: 11 residues. Trimming took off 2 bases at V and 6 bases at J, with 8 bases between the two ends. Per the germline V gene, CDR1 is DFQATT and CDR2 is SNEGSKA (reference sequence). This CDR3 reads CSARNGAEQYF. Written as DNA, the CDR3 is TGCAGTGCTAGAAACGGGGCCGAGCAGTACTTC.

The CDR3 nucleotides read TGTGCCTGGACCCGCCGGGGGGGCCTGAAAATCTATGGCTACACCTTC. As protein: CAWTRRGGLKIYGYTF. The V call is TRBV30, the J call TRBJ1-2; weak D call: TRBD1 (6 bases). The V and J ends lost 4 bases and 4 bases respectively, with 22 bases between them. Germline V CDR1 and CDR2: GTSNPN, SVGIG (reference sequence). The CDR3 is 16 residues long.

This clone was detected a few times. The chain is built from TRBV10-3 and TRBJ2-1; TRBD2 might be the D (6 bases). The germline V and J ends were trimmed by 6 bases and 3 bases, with 15 bases remaining between them. Looked up from germline, CDR1 is ENHRY and CDR2 is SYGVKD. This CDR3 region has 15 residues. For the CDR3, the DNA is TGTGCCATCAGGGAAGGGCTCGGGGGCTACAATGAGCAGTTCTTC. Translating gives CAIREGLGGYNEQFF.

The sample holds a few counts of this clone. Within the sample, other DNA sequences also encode this same CDR3. The chain combines TRBV7-9 with TRBJ1-1; D is ambiguous. V lost 3 bases and J 1 base, leaving 6 bases between the germline ends. The germline V gene encodes CDR1 SEHNR and CDR2 FQNEAQ (reference sequence). This CDR3 has 13 residues. CDR3 region: CASSFVGNTEAFF. DNA for the CDR3: TGTGCCAGCAGCTTTGTGGGGAACACTGAAGCTTTCTTT.

V and J are TRBV6-6 and TRBJ2-1; D gene uncertain. The germline V gene encodes CDR1 MNHNY and CDR2 SVGAGI (reference sequence). The V end was cut by 5 bases, the J end by 3 bases, with 11 bases between. CDR3 length: 14 amino acids. Here the CDR3 reads CASSASVDYNEQFF. For the CDR3, the DNA is TGTGCCAGCAGTGCCTCCGTTGACTACAATGAGCAGTTCTTC.

There are a few counts of this clone. The chain joins TRBV6-5 to TRBJ2-7; D is unclear. Germline V lookup: CDR1 MNHEY, CDR2 SVGAGI. V gave up 0 bases and J gave up 2 bases, with 11 bases separating them. The length of the CDR3 is 15 residues. The CDR3 region is CASSYSSSQAYEQYF. CDR3 in DNA: TGTGCCAGCAGTTACTCGTCCAGTCAAGCCTACGAGCAGTACTTC.

The rearrangement links TRBV30 to TRBJ2-7, with 8 bases fitting TRBD2. V was pared by 1 base and J by 2 bases, with 7 bases of the junction left unmatched. The CDR3 consists of 15 residues. Germline CDR1 is GTSNPN and CDR2 is SVGIG (reference sequence). In DNA, the CDR3 is TGTGCCTGGAGTGCTCTCGGGGGGGCACCCTACGAGCAGTACTTC. It codes for CAWSALGGAPYEQYF.

The chain couples TRBV4-2 to TRBJ2-3, with D unclear. Deletions cut 3 bases from V and 4 bases from J, with 2 bases between. The CDR3 has 11 residues. Germline V gene sequence: CDR1 LGHNA, CDR2 YNFKEQ. The CDR3 DNA is TGTGCCAGCAGCCACTCAGATACGCAGTATTTT. It encodes CASSHSDTQYF.

This rearrangement joins TRBV27 to TRBJ2-3; D call uncertain. The length of the CDR3 is 12 residues. Germline loops: CDR1 MNHEY, CDR2 SMNVEV (reference sequence). The germline V and J ends were trimmed by 5 bases and 1 base, with 4 bases remaining between them. Written as DNA, the CDR3 is TGTGCCAGCAGTGCTCGCACAGATACGCAGTATTTT. Encoded protein: CASSARTDTQYF.

V and J are TRBV30 and TRBJ2-1; D might be TRBD1 (7 bases). Germline V gives CDR1 GTSNPN, CDR2 SVGIG (reference sequence). V dropped 4 bases and J dropped 3 bases, with 16 bases sitting between them. The CDR3 extends over 15 amino acids. Written as DNA, the CDR3 is TGTGCCTGGACCGGGGAGGCAGGGGGCTACAATGAGCAGTTCTTC. Translation: CAWTGEAGGYNEQFF.

This clone was seen a handful of times. A far larger clone is only one base removed, so a read error is likely. This chain joins TRBV4-3 and TRBJ2-2, with 9 bases identical to TRBD1. V was clipped by 11 bases and J by 1 base; unmatched bases: 8. Germline lookup yields CDR1 LGHNA and CDR2 YSLEER. This CDR3 spans 15 amino acids. CDR3 nucleotides: TGCGCCCGCAACCCGGGACAGGGGAACACCGGGGAGCTGTTTTTT. Translation gives CARNPGQGNTGELFF.

The chain joins TRBV27 to TRBJ2-4, with D unresolved. The CDR3 totals 16 residues. V lost 1 base and J 1 base, leaving 11 bases between the germline ends. Germline CDR1 and CDR2: MNHEY and SMNVEV (reference sequence). CDR3 protein: CASSLFRVGAKNIQYF. The CDR3 nucleotides are TGTGCCAGCAGTTTATTCCGGGTGGGCGCCAAAAACATTCAGTACTTC.

This clone was counted ten times or more. Other DNA sequences in the same sample also yield this CDR3. The genes are TRBV18 and TRBJ2-5, with a tentative D call TRBD1 (5 bases). Germline V gene lookup returns CDR1 KGHSH and CDR2 LQKENI. The V end lost 3 bases, the J end lost 4 bases, and 9 bases lay between the germline ends. The CDR3 totals 13 residues. CDR3 nucleotide sequence: TGTGCCAGCTCACCGACCACAGGAGAGACCCAGTACTTC. Its translation: CASSPTTGETQYF.

The chain couples TRBV9 to TRBJ1-1; D gene uncertain. This CDR3 has 15 amino acids. Germline CDR1 and CDR2: SGDLS and YYNGEE. Trimming shortened V by 3 bases and J by 1 base, and 13 bases separated the two germline ends. In DNA form, the CDR3 reads TGTGCCAGCAGCGAGGGCGGAGTCTCGAACACTGAAGCTTTCTTT. Its protein product is CASSEGGVSNTEAFF.

The V and J genes are TRBV7-9 and TRBJ2-3, with unresolved D. Trimming stripped 3 bases from V and 2 bases from J, with 3 bases between. CDR3 length: 12 amino acids. CDR1 is SEHNR and CDR2 is FQNEAQ in the germline V gene (reference sequence). CDR3 loop: CASSFNTDTQYF. CDR3 coding DNA: TGTGCCAGCAGCTTCAACACAGATACGCAGTATTTT.

A few counts support this clone. Other nucleotide sequences in the sample specify the same CDR3. The genes are TRBV29-1 and TRBJ2-7; no clear D. The CDR3 contains 14 residues. Trimming removed 4 bases from V and 1 base from J, with 14 bases in between. From germline, CDR1 is SQVTM and CDR2 ANQGSEA. The CDR3 DNA sequence: TGCAGCGTTGCCTGGGGTGGGAATTCCTACGAGCAGTACTTC. Protein product: CSVAWGGNSYEQYF.

The table lists this clone with a count of one. The chain employs TRBV18 and TRBJ2-7, with D possibly matching TRBD1 (5 bases). This CDR3 is 14 amino acids long. The ends were cut back, 2 bases at V and 12 bases at J, with 20 bases in the middle. From germline, CDR1 is KGHSH and CDR2 LQKENI. CDR3 in DNA: TGTGCCAGCTCACCAGCGGACCTTACAGGCTATCGGTACTTC. It is translated as CASSPADLTGYRYF.

This clone has only a few counts. The rearrangement links TRBV25-1 to TRBJ2-1; perhaps TRBD1 as D (6 bases). Germline CDR1 MGHDK, CDR2 SYGVNS. V was cut by 8 bases and J by 8 bases, with 19 bases left in between. The CDR3 length is 14 residues. The CDR3 region is CASQVALPGDEQFF. As DNA, the CDR3 is TGTGCCAGCCAGGTGGCCCTACCAGGGGATGAGCAGTTCTTC.

The table lists this clone with a few counts. The V call is TRBV29-1, the J call TRBJ2-4, with D uncertain. The V gene lost 2 bases and the J gene lost 6 bases, with 14 bases spanning the gap. The length of the CDR3 is 14 residues. Germline loops: CDR1 SQVTM, CDR2 ANQGSEA. The CDR3, as DNA: TGCAGCGTTGAAAAAGATCCCCGTGTAAACATTCAGTACTTC. Residues: CSVEKDPRVNIQYF.

This clone was picked up a small number of times. The chain recombines TRBV25-1 with TRBJ2-2; 9 positions match TRBD1. CDR1 is MGHDK and CDR2 is SYGVNS in the germline V gene. CDR3 length equals 15 residues. With 4 bases clipped from V and 5 bases from J, the junction kept 5 bases outside the gene matches. The CDR3 region has the DNA TGTGCCAGCAGTGCCTCCGGGACAGGGACCGGGGAGCTGTTTTTT. Its protein is CASSASGTGTGELFF.

This clone was observed many times. The chain has TRBV10-3 and TRBJ2-5; weak D call: TRBD1 (5 bases). Germline V lookup: CDR1 ENHRY, CDR2 SYGVKD. The CDR3 loop spans 14 amino acids. V lost 2 bases and J lost 2, with 9 bases in between. The CDR3 reads CAISERGQQETQYF. Here the CDR3 DNA reads TGTGCCATCAGTGAGAGGGGCCAACAAGAGACCCAGTACTTC.

This clone was seen at least ten times. The chain links TRBV9 to TRBJ2-5, with D unresolved. Germline CDR1 is SGDLS and CDR2 is YYNGEE. The CDR3 has 16 residues. The germline V and J ends were trimmed by 3 bases and 4 bases, with 19 bases remaining between them. The CDR3 sequence: CASSGASGSGTETQYF. The DNA for the CDR3 is TGTGCCAGCAGCGGGGCTTCGGGTTCGGGCACAGAGACCCAGTACTTC.

This clone was detected only a few times. This sequence joins TRBV29-1 and TRBJ2-7, with D perhaps TRBD1 or TRBD2 (5 bases each). CDR1 and CDR2 from the germline V gene are SQVTM and ANQGSEA. Trimming removed 6 bases from V and 0 bases from J, with 9 bases in between. This CDR3 spans 12 amino acids. CDR3 in DNA: TGCAGCGTCAAGGGGACCTCCTACGAGCAGTACTTC. The encoded protein is CSVKGTSYEQYF.

The rearrangement uses TRBV7-2 and TRBJ2-5, with 7 bases lining up with TRBD1. J gave up 2 bases and V 8 bases, and 17 bases lay outside the gene matches. Germline CDR1 and CDR2: SGHTA and FQGNSA. CDR3 length equals 17 residues. The CDR3 is CASAFNIGDSRQETQYF. CDR3 nucleotide sequence: TGTGCCAGCGCTTTTAATATCGGGGACAGTCGTCAAGAGACCCAGTACTTC. Based on the CDR3 plus reference TRBV7-2 and TRBJ2-5, the full variable domain is GAGVSQSPSNKVTEKGKDVELRCDPISGHTALYWYRQSLGQGLEFLIYFQGNSAPDKSGLPSDRFSAERTGGSVSTLTIQRTQQEDSAVYLCASAFNIGDSRQETQYFGPGTRLLVL.

This clone was found a few times. The genes are TRBV29-1 and TRBJ2-5, with D possibly TRBD1 on 5 matching bases. The J call may be faulty, since TRBJ2-7 better matches the DNA end. The CDR3 has 14 amino acids. From germline, CDR1 is SQVTM and CDR2 ANQGSEA. The CDR3 DNA follows: TGCAGCGTTGAAGAGGCAGGGCTCCGGAACGAGCAGTACTTC. Amino acid sequence: CSVEEAGLRNEQYF.

In its sample, this clone was seen a few times. The chain recombines TRBV7-2 with TRBJ1-5; D unresolved. Germline V gene lookup returns CDR1 SGHTA and CDR2 FQGNSA. CDR3 length: 13 residues. Trimming took off 1 base at V and 6 bases at J, with 7 bases between the two ends. The chain's CDR3 is CASSLVVAQPQHF. CDR3 in DNA: TGTGCCAGCAGCTTAGTGGTGGCTCAGCCCCAGCATTTT. Together with reference TRBV7-2 and TRBJ1-5, the CDR3 gives the full variable domain: GAGVSQSPSNKVTEKGKDVELRCDPISGHTALYWYRQSLGQGLEFLIYFQGNSAPDKSGLPSDRFSAERTGGSVSTLTIQRTQQEDSAVYLCASSLVVAQPQHFGDGTRLSIL.

The chain's CDR3 is CASSVTGDNEQFF. The CDR3 DNA follows: TGTGCCAGCAGCGTGACAGGGGACAATGAGCAGTTCTTC. This sequence joins TRBV7-8 and TRBJ2-1; 8 nucleotides match TRBD1. This CDR3 region has 13 residues. Germline assignment: CDR1 SGHVS and CDR2 FQNEAQ. After removal of 5 bases from V and 5 bases from J, the junction contained 2 bases not matched to a gene.